This TCR beta chain emerged from a study of regulatory dendritic cells for organ transplantation (dated 2017 in TCRdb). Broadly, across the study: Before and after allostimulation with regulatory or mature dendritic cells, TCRbeta repertoires were sequenced from sorted naive and memory CD4+ and CD8+ T cells.

Study-wide conclusions, independent of this receptor: Among the resting subsets, memory CD8+ T cells contained the most alloreactive TCR clonotypes. Naive CD4+ and CD8+ T cells showed highly diverse repertoires, whereas memory cells were less diverse and memory CD8+ cells were the most oligoclonal. Only a couple of subjects were sequenced, and considerable between-individual heterogeneity in the alloreactive memory CD8+ T cell pool was noted by the authors. In both subjects, allostimulation led to expansion of memory CD8+ clones, although regulatory dendritic cells appeared to cause more limited expansion than mature dendritic cells did.

FACS was used to sort CD4+ or CD8+ cells into naive T cells (CD45RA+) and memory T cells (CD45RO+). The T cells used for TCR sequencing were obtained from a couple of healthy control subjects. Sorted T cell subsets that were not stimulated were used as baseline controls for the mixed lymphocyte reactions. The Qiagen DNeasy Blood & Tissue Kit was used for extraction of genomic DNA. TCRbeta CDR3 regions were amplified by multiplexed two-step PCR using Vbeta-specific forward primers and Jbeta-specific reverse primers. The TCRbeta libraries were sequenced on an Illumina instrument via the immunoSEQ service. The study's processing was this. IMGT annotation was used to assign V, D and J genes, and synthetic CDR3 analogues were used to correct the counts for multiplex PCR bias. Repertoire clonality was computed in the immunoSEQ Analyzer as one minus normalized Shannon entropy. Fisher's exact test with Benjamini-Hochberg false discovery rate control was used to define clonal expansion, with two-tailed P<0.01. The table was pulled from immuneACCESS by TCRdb, which kept in-frame rearrangements only. Such tables lose some clones; where checked, under half of the loss comes from unresolved V genes, and the rest has no known cause. D and trimming come from the DNA, and the V and J calls and clone size come from that table. In this sample the table shows 25,000 to 30,000 clones, about three quarters of which occur a single time. The ten largest clones add up to 2% to 2.5% of the sample.

With regard to this clone: There is no known antigen for this receptor. Base qualities are missing; no much larger clone stands one base away.

The CDR3 contains 15 residues, cysteine and phenylalanine counted. Just CDR3 DNA is preserved here, 45 bases in frame from base 1. V is reduced by 0 bases and J by 0 bases, leaving a spacing of 3 bases between them. Based on the germline V gene, the CDR1 and CDR2 sequences are MNHNS and SASEGT. This TCR derives from a human donor in good health. Sample: memory CD4+ T cells from blood. The cell subset or site label on this specimen signifies: CD45RO+ memory T cells. This receptor chain uses TRBV6-1 and TRBJ2-6, with no reliable assignment of the D segment. The bases read TGTGCCAGCAGTGAAGCGGGCTCTGGGGCCAACGTCCTGACTTTC. This yields the protein CASSEAGSGANVLTF.